This T cell receptor (beta chain) was sequenced during a study of Graves' ophthalmopathy and Graves' hyperthyroidism. Findings and limits, study-wide: This model predicted ophthalmopathy progression (sensitivity around 71%, specificity roughly 72%).

Hyperthyroidism is called stable when no ophthalmopathy develops within 18 months of follow-up. Diagnoses were established from clinical symptoms, serum thyroxine, TRAb, thyroid ultrasound and orbital computed tomography. Isolation of PBMCs was performed using over 8 ml of fresh peripheral blood. Using RNA transcripts, the TCR beta CDR3 regions were amplified. Scientists carried out first-round RT-PCR using HTBI primers and then a second-round multiplex PCR. TCRdb ran MiXCR on the multiplex PCR reads and lists one entry per CDR3 protein. The sample lists about 390,000 distinct CDR3 sequences; roughly 17% were seen once. This clonotype came up many times. No antigen is known for it. This CDR3 spans 18 amino acids. The germline CDR1 and CDR2 sequences are MDHEN and SYDVKM. Trimming at V came to 6 bases and at J to 3 bases, leaving 18 bases not matched to a gene.

The sequencing sample was made of peripheral blood. This chain joins TRBV28 and TRBJ2-7; 9 bases line up with TRBD2. The receptor was isolated from an adult woman with stable Graves' hyperthyroidism. CDR3 region: CASSYHRFTRTSVYEQYF. CDR3 in DNA: TGTGCCAGCAGCTACCATAGATTTACTCGGACTAGCGTCTACGAGCAGTACTTC.